A single sample gave rise to the 3 T cell receptor beta chains below, sequenced in a study of blood T cells in healthy people across ages. A J-beta primer mix and a sample-barcoded 5' primer were used in a second PCR of about 7 to 12 cycles. TCRdb analysed the 5' RACE reads with MiXCR anew, one entry per CDR3 protein. The sample shows about 970,000 distinct CDR3 sequences, roughly 51% of them seen only once. Sequencing used blood. These receptors were taken from an older woman in good health.

The CDR3 loop reads CSVSTRGGSRVMETQYF. CDR3 nucleotide sequence: TGCAGCGTTTCTACCCGCGGCGGGAGTCGAGTTATGGAGACCCAGTACTTC. The V call is TRBV29-1, the J call TRBJ2-5; 7 bases are a match to TRBD2. J gave up 5 bases and V 5 bases, and 20 bases lay outside the gene matches. Germline V gene data show CDR1 as SQVTM and CDR2 as ANQGSEA. CDR3 length: 17 amino acids.

Regarding this clonotype: A much larger clonotype is one base distant, so this may be a read error. The chain couples TRBV20-1 to TRBJ1-2; D is unresolved. Germline assignment: CDR1 DFQATT and CDR2 SNEGSKA (reference sequence). CDR3 length: 12 residues. V lost 7 bases and J lost 7, with 16 bases in between. CDR3 DNA sequence: TGCAGTGTCCCGAAGACCGATTCTGGCTACACCTTC. This gives the protein CSVPKTDSGYTF.

This chain links TRBV10-3 with TRBJ2-1, with TRBD2 matching 7 bases. J lost 4 bases, V lost 0 bases, and 3 bases had no gene match. In germline, CDR1 is ENHRY, CDR2 SYGVKD. The CDR3 totals 15 residues. This CDR3 is CAISESASGYNEQFF. The CDR3 DNA reads as TGTGCCATCAGTGAGTCGGCTAGCGGTTACAATGAGCAGTTCTTC.